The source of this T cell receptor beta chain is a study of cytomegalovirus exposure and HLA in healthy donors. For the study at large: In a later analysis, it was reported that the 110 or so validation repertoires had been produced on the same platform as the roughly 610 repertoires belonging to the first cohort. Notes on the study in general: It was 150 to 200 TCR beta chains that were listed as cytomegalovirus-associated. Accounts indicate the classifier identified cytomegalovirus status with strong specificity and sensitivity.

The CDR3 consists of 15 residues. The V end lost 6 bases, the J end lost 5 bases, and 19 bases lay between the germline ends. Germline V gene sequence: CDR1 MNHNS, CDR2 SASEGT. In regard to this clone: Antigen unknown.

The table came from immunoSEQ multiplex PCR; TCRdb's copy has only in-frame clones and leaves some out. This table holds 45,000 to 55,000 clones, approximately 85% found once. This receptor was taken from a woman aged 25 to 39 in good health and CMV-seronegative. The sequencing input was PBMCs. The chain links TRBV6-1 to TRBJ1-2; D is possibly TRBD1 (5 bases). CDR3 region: CASSPRQQTRYGYTF. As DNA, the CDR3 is TGTGCCAGCAGCCCCAGACAGCAAACTCGGTATGGCTACACCTTC.